This is a list of T cell receptor beta chains from one sample in a study of blood T cell repertoires in COVID-19. Only in-frame clones appear in the TCRdb table, and some are missing; sequencing was by immunoSEQ multiplex PCR. The table records some 260,000 clones, around 86% of them present only once. The sample comprised PBMCs or T cells enriched from blood (not recorded which). The receptors shown here come from a man in his forties or fifties who had recovered from COVID-19. The CDR3 runs from the conserved cysteine through the conserved F or W. Fields, in order: J gene, V gene, CDR3 protein.

TRBJ1-2,TRBV12-3/TRBV12-4,CASSDRGYGYTF
TRBJ1-1,TRBV4-1,CASSRLQGAPTEAFF
TRBJ2-2,TRBV28,CASSDTTSATTGELFF
TRBJ2-6,TRBV19,CASSIDPGRESSGANVLTF
TRBJ1-1,TRBV27,CASPLHVGDRGTEAFF
TRBJ2-1,TRBV4-2,CASSQELSSGSHYDYNEQFF
TRBJ1-1,TRBV18,CASSPKGANTEAFF
TRBJ1-2,TRBV7-3,CASSLIPVNDRPLANYGYTF
TRBJ2-1,TRBV5-1,CASSVDFYNEQFF
TRBJ2-7,TRBV5-4,CASSLEASLEQYF
TRBJ1-1,TRBV30,CAWTGDTEAFF